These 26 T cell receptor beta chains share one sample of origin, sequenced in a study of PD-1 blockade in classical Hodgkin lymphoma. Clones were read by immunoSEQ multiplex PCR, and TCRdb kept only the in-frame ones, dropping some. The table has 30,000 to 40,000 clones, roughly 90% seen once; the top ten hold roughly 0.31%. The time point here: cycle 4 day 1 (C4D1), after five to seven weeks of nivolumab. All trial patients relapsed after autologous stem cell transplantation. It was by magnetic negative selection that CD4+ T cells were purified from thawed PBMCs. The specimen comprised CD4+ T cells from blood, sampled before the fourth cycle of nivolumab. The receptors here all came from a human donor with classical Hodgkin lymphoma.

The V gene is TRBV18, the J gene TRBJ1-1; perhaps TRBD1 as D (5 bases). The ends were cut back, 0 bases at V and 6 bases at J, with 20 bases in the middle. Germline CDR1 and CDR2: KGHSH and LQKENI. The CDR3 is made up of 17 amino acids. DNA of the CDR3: TGTGCCAGCTCACCACCTCCAACGGGGACGGGCGGCCCTGAAGCTTTCTTT. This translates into CASSPPPTGTGGPEAFF.

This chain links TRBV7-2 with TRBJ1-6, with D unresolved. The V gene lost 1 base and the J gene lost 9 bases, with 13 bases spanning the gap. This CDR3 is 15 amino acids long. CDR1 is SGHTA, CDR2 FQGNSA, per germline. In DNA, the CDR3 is TGTGCCAGCAGCTTAGTCATGGGTCGGAGTTCACCCCTCCACTTT. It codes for CASSLVMGRSSPLHF.

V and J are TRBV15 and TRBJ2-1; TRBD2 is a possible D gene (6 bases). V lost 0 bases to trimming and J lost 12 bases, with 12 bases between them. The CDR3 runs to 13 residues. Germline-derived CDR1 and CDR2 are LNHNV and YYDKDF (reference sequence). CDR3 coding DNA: TGTGCCACCAGCAGAGATTTCGGGGGAGGGCAGTTCTTC. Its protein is CATSRDFGGGQFF.

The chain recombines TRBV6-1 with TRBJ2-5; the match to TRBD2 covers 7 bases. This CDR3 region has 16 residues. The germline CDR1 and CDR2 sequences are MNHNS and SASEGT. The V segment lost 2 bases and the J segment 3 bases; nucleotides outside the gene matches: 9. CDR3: CASSERAGTIKETQYF. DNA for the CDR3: TGTGCCAGCAGTGAACGCGCGGGGACTATTAAAGAGACCCAGTACTTC.

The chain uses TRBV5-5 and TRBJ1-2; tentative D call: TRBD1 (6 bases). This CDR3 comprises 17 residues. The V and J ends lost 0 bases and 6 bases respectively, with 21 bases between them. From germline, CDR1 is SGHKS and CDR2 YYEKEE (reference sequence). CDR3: CASSLAINRQVYDGYTF. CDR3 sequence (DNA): TGTGCCAGCAGCTTGGCAATTAATCGACAGGTCTACGATGGCTACACCTTC.

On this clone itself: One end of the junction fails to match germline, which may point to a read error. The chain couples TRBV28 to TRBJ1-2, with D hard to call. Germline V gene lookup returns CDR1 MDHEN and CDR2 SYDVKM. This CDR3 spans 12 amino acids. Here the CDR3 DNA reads TGTGCCAGCAGTTCGACCGGGCCACAGACCCGCTTC. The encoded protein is CASSSTGPQTRF.

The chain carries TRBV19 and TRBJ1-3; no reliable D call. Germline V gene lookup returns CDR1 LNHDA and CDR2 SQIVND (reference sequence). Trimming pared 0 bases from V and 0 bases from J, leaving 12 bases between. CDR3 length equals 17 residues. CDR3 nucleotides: TGTGCCAGTAGTATAGATCGAGACGGACGCTCTGGAAACACCATATATTTT. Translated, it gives CASSIDRDGRSGNTIYF.

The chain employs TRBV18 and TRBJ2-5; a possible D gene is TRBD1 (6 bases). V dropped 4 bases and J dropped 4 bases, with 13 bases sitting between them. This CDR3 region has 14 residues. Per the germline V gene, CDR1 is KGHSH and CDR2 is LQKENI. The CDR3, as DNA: TGTGCCAGCTCACTAGTTTGGGGGCCAGAGACCCAGTACTTC. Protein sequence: CASSLVWGPETQYF.

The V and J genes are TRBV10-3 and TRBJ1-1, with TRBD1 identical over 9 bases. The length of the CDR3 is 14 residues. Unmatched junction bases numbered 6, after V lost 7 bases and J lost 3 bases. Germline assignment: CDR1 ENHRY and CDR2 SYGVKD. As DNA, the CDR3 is TGTGCCATCATGCGGGACAGGGTGGACACTGAAGCTTTCTTT. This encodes CAIMRDRVDTEAFF.

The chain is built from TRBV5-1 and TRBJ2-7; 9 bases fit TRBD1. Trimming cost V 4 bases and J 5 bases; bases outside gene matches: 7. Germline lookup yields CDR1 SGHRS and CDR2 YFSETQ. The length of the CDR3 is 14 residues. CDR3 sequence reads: CASSPGTGIDEQYF. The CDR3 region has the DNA TGCGCCAGCAGCCCCGGGACAGGGATCGACGAGCAGTACTTC. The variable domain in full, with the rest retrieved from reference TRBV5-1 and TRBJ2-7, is KAGVTQTPRYLIKTRGQQVTLSCSPISGHRSVSWYQQTPGQGLQFLFEYFSETQRNKGNFPGRFSGRQFSNSRSEMNVSTLELGDSALYLCASSPGTGIDEQYFGPGTRLTVT.

The CDR3 region is CASSLPGASTSYEQYF. CDR3 nucleotide sequence: TGTGCCAGCAGCCTGCCGGGCGCTAGTACGTCCTACGAGCAGTACTTC. The chain links TRBV5-4 to TRBJ2-7; D not certain. The CDR3 is 16 residues long. Trimming took off 4 bases at V and 1 base at J, with 18 bases between the two ends. Germline loops: CDR1 SGHNT, CDR2 YYREEE (reference sequence).

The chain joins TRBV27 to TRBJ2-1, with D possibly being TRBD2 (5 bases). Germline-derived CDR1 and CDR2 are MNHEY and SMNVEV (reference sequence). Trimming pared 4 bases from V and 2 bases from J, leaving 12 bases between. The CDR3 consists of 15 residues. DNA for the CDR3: TGTGCCAGCAGTTCCCCATCCGGGGCCTACAATGAGCAGTTCTTC. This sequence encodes CASSSPSGAYNEQFF.

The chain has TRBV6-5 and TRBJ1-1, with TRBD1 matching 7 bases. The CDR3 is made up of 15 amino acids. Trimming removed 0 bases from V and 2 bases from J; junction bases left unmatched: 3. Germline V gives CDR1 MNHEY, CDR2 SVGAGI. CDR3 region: CASSYSQGGNTEAFF. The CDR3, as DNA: TGTGCCAGCAGTTACTCGCAGGGGGGAAACACTGAAGCTTTCTTT.

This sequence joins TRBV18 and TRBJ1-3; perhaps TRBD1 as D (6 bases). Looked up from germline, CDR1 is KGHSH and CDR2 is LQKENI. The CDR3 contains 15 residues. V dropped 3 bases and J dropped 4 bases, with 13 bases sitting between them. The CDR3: CASSPQQGKGNTIYF. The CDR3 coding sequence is TGTGCCAGCTCACCTCAGCAGGGGAAAGGAAACACCATATATTTT.

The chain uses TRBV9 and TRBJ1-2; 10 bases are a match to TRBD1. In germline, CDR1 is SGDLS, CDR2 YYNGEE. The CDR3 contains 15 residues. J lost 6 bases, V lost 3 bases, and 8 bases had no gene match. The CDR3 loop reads CASSDRDRGSHGYTF. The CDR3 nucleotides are TGTGCCAGCAGCGACCGGGACAGGGGTTCCCATGGCTACACCTTC.

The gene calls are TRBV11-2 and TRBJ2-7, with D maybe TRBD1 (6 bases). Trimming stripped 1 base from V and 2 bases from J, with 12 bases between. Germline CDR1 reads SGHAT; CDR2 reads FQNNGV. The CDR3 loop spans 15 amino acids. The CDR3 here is CASSLGVGATYEQYF. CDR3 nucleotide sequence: TGTGCCAGCAGCTTAGGGGTGGGGGCCACCTACGAGCAGTACTTC. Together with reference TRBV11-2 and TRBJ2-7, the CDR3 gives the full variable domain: EAGVAQSPRYKIIEKRQSVAFWCNPISGHATLYWYQQILGQGPKLLIQFQNNGVVDDSQLPKDRFSAERLKGVDSTLKIQPAKLEDSAVYLCASSLGVGATYEQYFGPGTRLTVT.

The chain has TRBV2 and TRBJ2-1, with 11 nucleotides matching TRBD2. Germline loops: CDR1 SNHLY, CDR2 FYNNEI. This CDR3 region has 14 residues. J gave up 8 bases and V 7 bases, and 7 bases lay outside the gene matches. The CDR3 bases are TGTGCCAGCAAATTTACTAGCGGGAGCGATGAGCAGTTCTTC. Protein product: CASKFTSGSDEQFF.

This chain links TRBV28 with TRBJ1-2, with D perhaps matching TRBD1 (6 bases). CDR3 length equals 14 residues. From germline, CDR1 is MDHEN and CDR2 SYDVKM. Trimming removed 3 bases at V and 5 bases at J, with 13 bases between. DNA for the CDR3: TGTGCCAGCAGTTTTCAGGGGCAGAGGTATGGCTACACCTTC. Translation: CASSFQGQRYGYTF.

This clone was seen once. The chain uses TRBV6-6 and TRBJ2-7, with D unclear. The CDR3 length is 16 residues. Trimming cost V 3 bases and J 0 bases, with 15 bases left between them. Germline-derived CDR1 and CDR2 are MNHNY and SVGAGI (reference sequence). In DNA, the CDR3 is TGTGCCAGCAGTTATTCGCTGGCGGTTAGCTCCTACGAGCAGTACTTC. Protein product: CASSYSLAVSSYEQYF.

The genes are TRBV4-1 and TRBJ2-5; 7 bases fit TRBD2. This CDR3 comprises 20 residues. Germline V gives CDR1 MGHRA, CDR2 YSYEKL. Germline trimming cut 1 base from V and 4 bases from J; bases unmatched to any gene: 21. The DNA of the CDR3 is TGCGCCAGCAGCCAAGGTCGCGTGGGCAGGGCCTCTGCGGGAGTAGAGACCCAGTACTTC. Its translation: CASSQGRVGRASAGVETQYF.

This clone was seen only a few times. CDR3 nucleotide sequence: TGTGCCAGCAGCCAAGGAATGGGACAGGGGGCCTACGAGCAGTACTTC. Translated: CASSQGMGQGAYEQYF. The chain has TRBV4-2 and TRBJ2-7, with 11 bases aligning to TRBD1. The CDR3 spans 16 residues. The V gene's germline CDR1 is LGHNA and CDR2 YNFKEQ. With V trimmed by 1 base and J by 2 bases, 4 bases remained unmatched.

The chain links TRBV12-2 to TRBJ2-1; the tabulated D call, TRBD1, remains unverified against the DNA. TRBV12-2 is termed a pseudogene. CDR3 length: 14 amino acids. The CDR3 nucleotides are TGTGCAAGTCGCCCAACCGGCCTCAGGGGCGAGCAGTTCTTC. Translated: CASRPTGLRGEQFF.

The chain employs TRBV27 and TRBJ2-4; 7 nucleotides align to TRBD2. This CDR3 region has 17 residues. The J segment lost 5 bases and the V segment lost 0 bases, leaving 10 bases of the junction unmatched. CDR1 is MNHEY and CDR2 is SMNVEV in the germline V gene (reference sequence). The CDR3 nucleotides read TGTGCCAGCAGTTTATCTCGGGAGGCGCGGAGGGAAAACATTCAGTACTTC. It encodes CASSLSREARRENIQYF.

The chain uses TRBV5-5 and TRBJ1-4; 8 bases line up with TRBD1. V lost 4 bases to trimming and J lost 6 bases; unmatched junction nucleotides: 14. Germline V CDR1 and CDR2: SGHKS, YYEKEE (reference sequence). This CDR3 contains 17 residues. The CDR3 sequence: CASSLNRAGGQYEKLFF. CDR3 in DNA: TGTGCCAGCAGCCTTAATAGGGCAGGGGGCCAGTATGAAAAACTGTTTTTT.

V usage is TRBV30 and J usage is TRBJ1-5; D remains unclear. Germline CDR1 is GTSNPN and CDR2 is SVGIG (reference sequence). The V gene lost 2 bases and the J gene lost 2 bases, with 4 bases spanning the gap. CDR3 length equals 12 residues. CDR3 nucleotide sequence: TGTGCCTGGAGTCCGGGCAATCAGCCCCAGCATTTT. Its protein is CAWSPGNQPQHF. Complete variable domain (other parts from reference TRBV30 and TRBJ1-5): SQTIHQWPATLVQPVGSPLSLECTVEGTSNPNLYWYRQAAGRGLQLLFYSVGIGQISSEVPQNLSASRPQDRQFILSSKKLLLSDSGFYLCAWSPGNQPQHFGDGTRLSIL.

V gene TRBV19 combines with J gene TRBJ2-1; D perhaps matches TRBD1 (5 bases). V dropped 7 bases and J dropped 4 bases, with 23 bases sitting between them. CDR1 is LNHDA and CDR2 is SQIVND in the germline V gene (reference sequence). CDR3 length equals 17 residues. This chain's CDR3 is CASTSGPAGVGYNEQFF. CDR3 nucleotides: TGTGCCAGTACCTCAGGGCCAGCAGGAGTTGGATACAATGAGCAGTTCTTC.